This TCR beta chain was sequenced in a study of CD8 T cells in ankylosing spondylitis. General study results and limits: A TCR beta motif made of eight highly homologous variants seemed typical of ankylosing spondylitis blood. Clones linked to the disease showed a CD8+ phenotype. They occurred at relatively low frequencies in peripheral blood. Reportedly, disease-linked clones are significantly enriched in ankylosing spondylitis patients' matched synovial fluid.

Quantitative molecular-barcoded 5'-RACE generated the TCR beta libraries. TCRdb itself ran the 5' RACE reads through MiXCR, one entry per CDR3 protein. The sample has around 540,000 distinct CDR3 sequences, over 9.5% seen once; the top ten hold 6.5% to 7%. As to this clonotype: Its matching antigen is unknown.

Germline CDR1 and CDR2: DFQATT and SNEGSKA (reference sequence). The CDR3 is 17 amino acids. V gave up 3 bases and J gave up 3 bases; unmatched junction bases: 10. Sequenced: blood, either unsorted or a sorted T cell fraction (not recorded which). The TCR was taken from a male donor with ankylosing spondylitis. The rearrangement joins TRBV20-1 to TRBJ2-1; 11 nucleotides match TRBD2. The CDR3 DNA sequence: TGCAGTGCTAGTGACCCGGGACTAGCGGACCTCTACAATGAGCAGTTCTTC. This gives the protein CSASDPGLADLYNEQFF.